This entry lists 10 T cell receptor beta chains sequenced from one sample in a study of T-cell memory formation after mild COVID-19 listed by TCRdb under 2021. The library was prepared using 5' RACE. The listed sequencing device is Illumina NovaSeq 6000. Through fastp at Q25 and MiXCR, TCRdb rebuilt clones from the public reads, retaining in-frame beta chains. Rows merge per CDR3 protein into single entries with the most common DNA and genes. The sample profile shows roughly 260,000 distinct CDR3 sequences; around 17% of them were found once. The ten largest account for approximately 3.5% of the sample. Sequencing was carried out using PBMCs or a T cell subset sorted from them (not recorded which). The source is a man between 18 and 29 years old who had mild COVID-19 (a few samples of this study predate the infection). The sample titles of this study are shuffled in the database, so cell type and time point are left out; the donor was told from shared clones.

This sequence joins TRBV20-1 and TRBJ1-2; unclear D gene. Germline values: CDR1 DFQATT, CDR2 SNEGSKA (reference sequence). Trimming removed 3 bases from V and 6 bases from J, with 23 bases in between. The CDR3 contains 16 residues. DNA of the CDR3: TGCAGTGCTAGTGGGAACCGCCGAACTGGCCTGGATGGCTACACCTTC. Translating gives CSASGNRRTGLDGYTF.

This clonotype has just a few counts. The chain uses TRBV3-1 and TRBJ1-2, with D maybe TRBD1 (6 bases). The ends were cut back, 0 bases at V and 11 bases at J, with 10 bases in the middle. The CDR3 loop spans 12 amino acids. Germline loops: CDR1 LGHDT, CDR2 YNNKEL (reference sequence). The CDR3 loop reads CASSQDQRGYTF. The CDR3 coding sequence is TGTGCCAGCAGCCAAGATCAAAGGGGGTACACCTTC.

The CDR3 coding sequence is TGTGCCAGCAGCTGGCCCGGCTCACCCCTCCACTTT. Translating it yields CASSWPGSPLHF. This chain connects TRBV5-4 to TRBJ1-6; D gene unclear. CDR3 length: 12 amino acids. The V gene lost 3 bases and the J gene lost 10 bases, with 8 bases spanning the gap. CDR1 SGHNT and CDR2 YYREEE come from the germline V gene (reference sequence).

V usage is TRBV7-9 and J usage is TRBJ2-2; TRBD1 might be the D (6 bases). The CDR3 is 16 residues long. V was shortened by 6 bases and J by 6 bases, with 20 bases between the two germline ends. In germline, CDR1 is SEHNR, CDR2 FQNEAQ (reference sequence). The CDR3 DNA reads as TGTGCCAGCAGGTCTCAACCGGGACACTATTCCGGGGAGCTGTTTTTT. Its translation: CASRSQPGHYSGELFF.

This clonotype came up a few times. The chain employs TRBV6-2 or TRBV6-3 and TRBJ2-1; D perhaps matches TRBD2 (7 bases). V dropped 10 bases and J dropped 6 bases, with 19 bases sitting between them. Germline lookup yields CDR1 MNHEY and CDR2 SVGEGT. This CDR3 spans 14 amino acids. CDR3 in amino acids: CATSLEGGGNEQFF. Here the CDR3 DNA reads TGTGCCACCTCCCTCGAGGGGGGGGGCAATGAGCAGTTCTTC.

The V call is TRBV29-1, the J call TRBJ1-1; D unresolved. This CDR3 has 10 amino acids. Trimming cost V 7 bases and J 1 base, with 4 bases left between them. Germline values: CDR1 SQVTM, CDR2 ANQGSEA. For the CDR3, the DNA is TGCAGCGCCGGGAACACTGAAGCTTTCTTT. Encoded protein: CSAGNTEAFF.

This clonotype turned up a few times. The V call is TRBV7-9, the J call TRBJ2-6, with unresolved D. Germline V gene lookup returns CDR1 SEHNR and CDR2 FQNEAQ (reference sequence). V gave up 1 base and J gave up 3 bases, with 7 bases separating them. The CDR3 has 15 residues. The CDR3 is CASSLEGFGANVLTF. CDR3 sequence (DNA): TGTGCCAGCAGCTTAGAGGGCTTTGGGGCCAACGTCCTGACTTTC.

The chain is built from TRBV20-1 and TRBJ2-5; 9 bases fit TRBD1. The V segment lost 6 bases and the J segment 4 bases; nucleotides outside the gene matches: 9. This CDR3 has 14 residues. The V gene's germline CDR1 is DFQATT and CDR2 SNEGSKA (reference sequence). CDR3 sequence reads: CSADRDRELETQYF. CDR3 DNA: TGCAGTGCGGACCGGGACAGGGAATTAGAGACCCAGTACTTC.

In its sample, this clonotype was seen a few times. V is TRBV7-2 and J is TRBJ2-3, with 13 bases that match TRBD2. From germline, CDR1 is SGHTA and CDR2 FQGNSA. The CDR3 extends over 18 amino acids. Trimming cost V 0 bases and J 2 bases; bases outside gene matches: 5. The CDR3 DNA reads TGTGCCAGCAGCTTAGCCCGGACTAGCGGGGGCCTCACAGATACGCAGTATTTT. It yields the protein CASSLARTSGGLTDTQYF. Full variable domain (missing parts from reference TRBV7-2 and TRBJ2-3): GAGVSQSPSNKVTEKGKDVELRCDPISGHTALYWYRQSLGQGLEFLIYFQGNSAPDKSGLPSDRFSAERTGGSVSTLTIQRTQQEDSAVYLCASSLARTSGGLTDTQYFGPGTRLTVL.

This clonotype turned up a few times. The chain joins TRBV9 to TRBJ1-2; a weak D match, TRBD1 (5 bases). Per the germline V gene, CDR1 is SGDLS and CDR2 is YYNGEE. The ends were cut back, 0 bases at V and 5 bases at J, with 14 bases in the middle. The CDR3 contains 15 residues. The CDR3 DNA reads TGTGCCAGCAGCGTAGGAGGTCGGGGCTCGTATGGCTACACCTTC. Translated, it gives CASSVGGRGSYGYTF.